This T cell receptor beta chain was captured in a study of T cells after yellow fever vaccination. Study details: Any fraction with a low cell number was prepared using SMART-Seq v4 Ultra Low Input. Points from the study as a whole: It was a weaker secondary response, yet one that peaked faster, at day 5 versus 15. Just a small share of clonotypes turned up in the CD4 compartment as well as the CD8 compartment. Among primary-vaccination clones, most reappeared after the booster, at approximately 97% for CD4 and roughly 88% for CD8.

Details on this clonotype: Its matching antigen is unknown.

V shed 4 bases and J 5 bases; nucleotides not matched to a gene: 5. This CDR3 contains 14 residues. Looked up from germline, CDR1 is SGHKS and CDR2 is YYEKEE (reference sequence). TCRdb re-called the 5' RACE reads through MiXCR, storing one row per CDR3 protein. The profile covers about 340,000 distinct CDR3 sequences, with approximately 9% appearing a single time and roughly 18% taken by the ten largest. The source was PBMCs, collected on the day of the first yellow fever vaccination. The chain joins TRBV5-5 to TRBJ1-5; 8 nucleotides align to TRBD1. The sequence was collected from a man in his late teens or twenties who received the YFV17D yellow fever vaccine. This chain's CDR3 is CASSIQGGDQPQHF. In DNA, the CDR3 is TGTGCCAGCAGCATACAGGGGGGAGATCAGCCCCAGCATTTT.